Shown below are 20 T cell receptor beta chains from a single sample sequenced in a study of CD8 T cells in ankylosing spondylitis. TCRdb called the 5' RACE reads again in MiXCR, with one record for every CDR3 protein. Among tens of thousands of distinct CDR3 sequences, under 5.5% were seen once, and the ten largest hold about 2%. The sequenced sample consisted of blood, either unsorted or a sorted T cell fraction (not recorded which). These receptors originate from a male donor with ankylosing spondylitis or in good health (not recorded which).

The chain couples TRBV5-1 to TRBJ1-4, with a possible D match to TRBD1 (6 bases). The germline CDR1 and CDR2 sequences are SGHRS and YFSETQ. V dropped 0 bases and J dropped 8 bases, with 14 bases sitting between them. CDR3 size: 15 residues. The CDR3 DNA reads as TGCGCCAGCAGCTTGGCGCAGGGGATCTACGAAAAACTGTTTTTT. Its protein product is CASSLAQGIYEKLFF.

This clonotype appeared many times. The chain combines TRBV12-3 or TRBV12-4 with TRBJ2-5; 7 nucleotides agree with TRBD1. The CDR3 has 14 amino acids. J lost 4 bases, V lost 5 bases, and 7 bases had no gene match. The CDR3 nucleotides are TGTGCCAGCAGTCCTGGACAGGACCGAGAGACCCAGTACTTC. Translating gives CASSPGQDRETQYF.

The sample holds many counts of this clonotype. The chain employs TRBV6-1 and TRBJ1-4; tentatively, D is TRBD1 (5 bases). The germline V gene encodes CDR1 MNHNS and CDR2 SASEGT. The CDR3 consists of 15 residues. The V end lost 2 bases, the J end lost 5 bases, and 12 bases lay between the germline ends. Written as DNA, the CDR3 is TGTGCCAGCAGTGAATCCGCAGGGCGGAATGAAAAACTGTTTTTT. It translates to CASSESAGRNEKLFF.

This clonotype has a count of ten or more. This CDR3 reads CASCVGQGNEKLFF. CDR3 DNA: TGCGCCAGCTGTGTGGGACAGGGAAATGAAAAACTGTTTTTT. The rearrangement uses TRBV5-1 and TRBJ1-4, with TRBD1 matching 9 bases. Unmatched junction bases numbered 6, after V lost 7 bases and J lost 5 bases. The germline gives CDR1 SGHRS, CDR2 YFSETQ. The CDR3 covers 14 residues.

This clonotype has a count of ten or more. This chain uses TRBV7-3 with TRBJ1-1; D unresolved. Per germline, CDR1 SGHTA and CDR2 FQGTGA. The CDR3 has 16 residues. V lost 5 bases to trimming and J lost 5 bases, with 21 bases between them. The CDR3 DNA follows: TGTGCCAGCAGCCCTCCGGGGTTGCTTGGTACTACTGAAGCTTTCTTT. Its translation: CASSPPGLLGTTEAFF.

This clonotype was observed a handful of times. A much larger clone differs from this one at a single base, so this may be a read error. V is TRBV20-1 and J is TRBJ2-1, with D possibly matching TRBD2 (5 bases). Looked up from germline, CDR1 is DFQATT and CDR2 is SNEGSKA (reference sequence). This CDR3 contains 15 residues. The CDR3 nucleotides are TGCTGTGCTCCAAATAGCGAACCCGGGTACAATGAGCAGTTCTTC. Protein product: CCAPNSEPGYNEQFF.

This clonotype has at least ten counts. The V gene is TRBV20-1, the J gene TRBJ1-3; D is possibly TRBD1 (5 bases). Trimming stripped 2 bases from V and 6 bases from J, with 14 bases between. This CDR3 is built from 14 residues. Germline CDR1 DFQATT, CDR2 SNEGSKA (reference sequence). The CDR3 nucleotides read TGCAGTGCTAGATCTGAAGGGGCACCAAACACCATATATTTT. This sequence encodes CSARSEGAPNTIYF.

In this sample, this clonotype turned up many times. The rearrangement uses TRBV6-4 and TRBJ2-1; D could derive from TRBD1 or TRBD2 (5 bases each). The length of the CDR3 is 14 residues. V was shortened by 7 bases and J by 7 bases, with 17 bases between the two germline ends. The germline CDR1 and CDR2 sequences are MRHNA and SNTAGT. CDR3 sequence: CASTLPGPYNEQFF. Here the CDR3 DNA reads TGTGCCAGCACTTTACCGGGACCTTATAATGAGCAGTTCTTC.

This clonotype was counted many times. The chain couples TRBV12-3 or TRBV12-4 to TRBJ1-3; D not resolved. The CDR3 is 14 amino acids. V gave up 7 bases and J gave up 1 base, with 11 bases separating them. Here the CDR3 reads CASTISGSGNTIYF. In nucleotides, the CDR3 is TGTGCCAGCACTATATCGGGGTCTGGAAACACCATATATTTT.

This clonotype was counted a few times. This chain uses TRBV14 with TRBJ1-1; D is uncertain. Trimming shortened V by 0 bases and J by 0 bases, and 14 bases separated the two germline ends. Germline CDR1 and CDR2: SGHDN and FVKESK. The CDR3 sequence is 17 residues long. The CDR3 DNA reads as TGTGCCAGCAGCCAAGATGGTGGAGCGGGGTTGAACACTGAAGCTTTCTTT. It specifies CASSQDGGAGLNTEAFF.

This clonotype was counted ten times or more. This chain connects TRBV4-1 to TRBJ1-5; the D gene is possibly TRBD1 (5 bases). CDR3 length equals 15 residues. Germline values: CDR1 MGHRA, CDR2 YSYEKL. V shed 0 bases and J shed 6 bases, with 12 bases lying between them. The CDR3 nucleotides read TGCGCCAGCAGCCAAGATCAGGGTCTCGTTCAGCCCCAGCATTTT. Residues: CASSQDQGLVQPQHF.

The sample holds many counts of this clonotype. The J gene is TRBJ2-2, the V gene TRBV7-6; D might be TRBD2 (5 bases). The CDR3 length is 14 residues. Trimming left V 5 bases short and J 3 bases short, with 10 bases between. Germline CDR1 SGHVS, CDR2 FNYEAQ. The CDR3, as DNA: TGTGCCAGCAGCCCGGACTCTCACACCGGGGAGCTGTTTTTT. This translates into CASSPDSHTGELFF.

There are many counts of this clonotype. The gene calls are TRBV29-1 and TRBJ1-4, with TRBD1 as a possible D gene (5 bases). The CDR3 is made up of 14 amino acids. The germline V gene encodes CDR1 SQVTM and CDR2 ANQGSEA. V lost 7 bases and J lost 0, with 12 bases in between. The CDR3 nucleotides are TGCAGCGCGTTATCAGGGTCAACTAATGAAAAACTGTTTTTT. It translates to CSALSGSTNEKLFF. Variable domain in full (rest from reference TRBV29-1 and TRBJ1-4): SAVISQKPSRDICQRGTSLTIQCQVDSQVTMMFWYRQQPGQSLTLIATANQGSEATYESGFVIDKFPISRPNLTFSTLTVSNMSPEDSSIYLCSALSGSTNEKLFFGSGTQLSVL.

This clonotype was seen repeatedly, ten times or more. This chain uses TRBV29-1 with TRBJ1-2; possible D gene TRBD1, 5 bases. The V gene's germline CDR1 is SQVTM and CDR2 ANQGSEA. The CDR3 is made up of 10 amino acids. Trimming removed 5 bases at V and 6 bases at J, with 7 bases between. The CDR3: CSVFRDGYTF. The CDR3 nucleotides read TGCAGCGTTTTCAGGGATGGCTACACCTTC.

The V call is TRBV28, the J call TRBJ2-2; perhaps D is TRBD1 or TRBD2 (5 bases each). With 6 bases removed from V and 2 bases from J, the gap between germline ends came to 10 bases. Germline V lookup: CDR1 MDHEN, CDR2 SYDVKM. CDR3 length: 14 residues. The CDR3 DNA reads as TGTGCCAGCAGCGGGGCGATTAACACCGGGGAGCTGTTTTTT. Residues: CASSGAINTGELFF. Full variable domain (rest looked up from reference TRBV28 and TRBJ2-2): DVKVTQSSRYLVKRTGEKVFLECVQDMDHENMFWYRQDPGLGLRLIYFSYDVKMKEKGDIPEGYSVSREKKERFSLILESASTNQTSMYLCASSGAINTGELFFGEGSRLTVL.

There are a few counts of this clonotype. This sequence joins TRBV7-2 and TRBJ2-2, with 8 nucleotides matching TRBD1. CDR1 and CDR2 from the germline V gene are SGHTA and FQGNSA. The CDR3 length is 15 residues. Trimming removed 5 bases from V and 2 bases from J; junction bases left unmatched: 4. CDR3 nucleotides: TGTGCCAGCAGCGCGACAGGGGCCAACACCGGGGAGCTGTTTTTT. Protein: CASSATGANTGELFF.

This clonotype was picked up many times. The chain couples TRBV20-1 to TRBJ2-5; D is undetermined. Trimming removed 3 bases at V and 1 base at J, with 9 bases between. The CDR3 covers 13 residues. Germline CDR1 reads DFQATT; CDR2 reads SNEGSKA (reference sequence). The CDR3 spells CSASVQAQETQYF. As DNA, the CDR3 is TGCAGTGCTAGCGTTCAGGCCCAAGAGACCCAGTACTTC.

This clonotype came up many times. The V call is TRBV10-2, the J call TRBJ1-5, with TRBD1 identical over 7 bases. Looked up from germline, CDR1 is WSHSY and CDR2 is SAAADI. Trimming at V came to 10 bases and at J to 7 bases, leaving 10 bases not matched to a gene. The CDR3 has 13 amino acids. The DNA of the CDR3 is TGCGCCACCACGGGAACAGGGGCCCAGCCCCAGCATTTT. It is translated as CATTGTGAQPQHF.

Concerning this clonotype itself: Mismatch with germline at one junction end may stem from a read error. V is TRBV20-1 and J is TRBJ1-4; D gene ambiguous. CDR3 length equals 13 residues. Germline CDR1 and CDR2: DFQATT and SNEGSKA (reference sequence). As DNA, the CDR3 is TGCGGTGCTACCGGCGAGGTTAATGAAAAACTGTTTTTT. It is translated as CGATGEVNEKLFF.

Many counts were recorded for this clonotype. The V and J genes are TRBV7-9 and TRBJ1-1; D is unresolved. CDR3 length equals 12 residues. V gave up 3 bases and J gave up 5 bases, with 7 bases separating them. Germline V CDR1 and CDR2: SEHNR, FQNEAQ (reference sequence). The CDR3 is CASSFRWTEAFF. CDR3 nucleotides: TGTGCCAGCAGCTTTCGCTGGACTGAAGCTTTCTTT.